This record looks at one T cell receptor beta chain sequence and its context. What it binds is not known. The data derive from a study of cytomegalovirus exposure and HLA in healthy donors. Study-wide background: Samples from HLA-typed donors yielded approximately 80 million unique TCRs in an early data release.

General study points: Under in vitro conditions, a few CMV-associated chains were confirmed as specific for CMV antigens.

The CDR3 covers 13 residues. Germline V lookup: CDR1 MGHRA, CDR2 YSYEKL. The V gene end was trimmed by 5 bases and the J gene end by 7 bases; junction bases not matched to a gene: 6. Healthy bone marrow donors made up the donor group. The PCR employed 60 Vbeta primers together with 13 Jbeta primers. Only in-frame clones appear in the TCRdb table, and some are missing; sequencing was by immunoSEQ multiplex PCR. The sample has about 120,000 clones, 76% seen once; the top ten hold 12%. V is TRBV4-1 and J is TRBJ1-2; TRBD1 matches at 8 bases. The sequencing input was PBMCs. This TCR derives from a woman aged 40-49 years in good health and CMV-seropositive. Here the CDR3 DNA reads TGCGCCAGCAGCTGGACAGGGTTCGCTGGCTACACCTTC. Protein sequence: CASSWTGFAGYTF.